The text below deals with one T cell receptor beta chain. Its antigen target is currently unknown. There are no base qualities to consult, and no much larger clone falls within one base. This entry comes from a study of T cell responses to AZD1222 COVID-19 vaccine (dated by TCRdb to the early 2020s). Regarding the research as a whole: Because spike-specific TCR depth and breadth did not differ between the two schedules, AZD1222 recipients who got a second dose at roughly 4 weeks were pooled with those who got a second dose at roughly 12 weeks. TCR sequencing was performed for more than 230 trial participants, of whom approximately 200 were given two doses of AZD1222 and around 26 were given two doses of MenACWY control vaccine. Trial participants were enrolled into age subgroups of 18-55, 56-69 and 70-plus years, which contained approximately 150, 28 and 58 TCR-sequenced participants, respectively. Overall study results and their limits: Reportedly, close to half of the unique spike-specific TCRs recognized epitopes lying outside the regions that are mutated in the B.1.351 and B.1.1.7 variants. The whole spike protein was spanned by vaccine-associated CD4 TCRs, and dominant responses were seen in regions 160-218 and 743-854. After two AZD1222 doses, both the breadth and the depth of spike-specific TCRs were significantly higher than at day 0 and than in MenACWY recipients. Participants were mostly white British, with more females than males. The authors suggested clonal diversity may have been underestimated. No day 14 peak-response samples were available, so repertoires were characterized only after the peak T cell response. In the small 56-69-year group, the increase in depth fell short of significance, most likely because of low power. Only six AZD1222 recipients were SARS-CoV-2 seropositive at baseline, limiting conclusions about previously exposed vaccinees.

V has 2 bases trimmed and J has 2 bases trimmed; junction bases matching no gene number 7. From a lookup of the germline V gene, CDR1 and CDR2 are KGHDR and SFDVKD. Including cysteine and phenylalanine, the CDR3 has 16 amino acids. The entry retains the CDR3 DNA only, 48 bases that are in frame from base 1. The CDR3 regions of human TCRbeta chains were analyzed by immunosequencing. Regarding the original processing steps: Repertoire TCRs were matched against a reference library of SARS-CoV-2-specific TCRs generated with the MIRA antigen-specificity platform. Breadth was defined as the fraction of unique TCRs that were SARS-CoV-2-associated, and depth was defined as the fraction of total T cells that were SARS-CoV-2-associated. Each spike-specific TCR was assigned to its reactive spike region and to a CD4 or CD8 class using the MIRA data. Log10-transformed breadth and depth values were compared by one-way ANOVA with Sidak's multiple comparisons tests. The source is immuneACCESS, and TCRdb retained only in-frame sequences with V and J called. Part of the clones is not carried over; for the studies checked, unresolved V genes explain less than half of this, and the remainder is unexplained. From that table come the V and J calls and clone size; the DNA was used to work out D and trimming. Present in this sample are roughly 170,000 clones, about 86% of which were seen just once. The biggest ten clones account for less than 0.55% of the sample.

What this sample's time point label stands for: baseline before first vaccination. Vaccinee samples were obtained from the UK trials COV001 and COV002, which included a single-blind randomized controlled phase 2/3 trial of AZD1222 (ChAdOx1 nCoV-19) in healthy adults. For TCRbeta chain sequencing, PBMC samples from trial participants were taken at day 0 and at day 28 after the second dose. The chain was built from TRBV24-1 and TRBJ2-7; TRBD2 matches 8 bases in the middle. The receptor was derived from an adult in good health. This material consisted of peripheral blood, taken on day 0 of AZD1222 vaccination. CDR3 region: CATSDSRTGGTYEQYF. The DNA reads as follows: TGTGCCACCAGTGATTCCCGAACGGGAGGGACCTACGAGCAGTACTTC.